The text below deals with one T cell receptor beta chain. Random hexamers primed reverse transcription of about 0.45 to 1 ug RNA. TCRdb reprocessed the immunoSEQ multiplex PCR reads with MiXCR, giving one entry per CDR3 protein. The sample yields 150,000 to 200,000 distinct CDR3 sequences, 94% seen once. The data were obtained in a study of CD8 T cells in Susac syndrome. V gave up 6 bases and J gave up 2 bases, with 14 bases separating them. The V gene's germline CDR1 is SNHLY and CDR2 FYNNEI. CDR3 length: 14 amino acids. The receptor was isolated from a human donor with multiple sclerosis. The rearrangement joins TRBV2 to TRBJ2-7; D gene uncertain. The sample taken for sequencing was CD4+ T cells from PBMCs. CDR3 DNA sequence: TGTGCCAGCAGGCGCCTTTTTTTAGCCTACGAGCAGTACTTC. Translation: CASRRLFLAYEQYF.